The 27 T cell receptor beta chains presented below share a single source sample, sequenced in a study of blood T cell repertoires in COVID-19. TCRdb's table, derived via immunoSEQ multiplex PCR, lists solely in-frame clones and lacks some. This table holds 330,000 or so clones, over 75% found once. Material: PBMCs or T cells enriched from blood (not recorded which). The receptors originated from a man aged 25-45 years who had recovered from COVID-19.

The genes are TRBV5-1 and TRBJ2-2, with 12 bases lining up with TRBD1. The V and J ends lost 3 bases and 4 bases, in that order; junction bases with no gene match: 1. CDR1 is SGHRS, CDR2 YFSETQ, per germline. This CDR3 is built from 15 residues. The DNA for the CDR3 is TGCGCCAGCAGCTGGGGACAGGGGGCCACCGGGGAGCTGTTTTTT. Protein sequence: CASSWGQGATGELFF. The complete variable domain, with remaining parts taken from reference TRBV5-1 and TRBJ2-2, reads KAGVTQTPRYLIKTRGQQVTLSCSPISGHRSVSWYQQTPGQGLQFLFEYFSETQRNKGNFPGRFSGRQFSNSRSEMNVSTLELGDSALYLCASSWGQGATGELFFGEGSRLTVL.

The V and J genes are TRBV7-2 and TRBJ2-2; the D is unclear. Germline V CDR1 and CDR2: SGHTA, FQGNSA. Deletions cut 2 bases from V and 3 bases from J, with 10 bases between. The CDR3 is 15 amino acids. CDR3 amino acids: CASSLSRADTGELFF. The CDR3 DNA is TGTGCCAGCAGCTTATCTAGAGCCGACACCGGGGAGCTGTTTTTT.

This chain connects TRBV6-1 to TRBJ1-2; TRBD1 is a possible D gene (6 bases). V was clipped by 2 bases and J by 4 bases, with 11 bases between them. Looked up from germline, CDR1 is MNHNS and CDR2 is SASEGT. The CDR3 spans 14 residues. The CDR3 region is CASSESGGLYGYTF. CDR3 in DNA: TGTGCCAGCAGTGAATCGGGGGGCCTCTATGGCTACACCTTC.

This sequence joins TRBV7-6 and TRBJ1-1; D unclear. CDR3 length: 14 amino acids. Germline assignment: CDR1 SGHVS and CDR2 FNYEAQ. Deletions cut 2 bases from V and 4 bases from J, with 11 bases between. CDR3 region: CASSLNRYSTEAFF. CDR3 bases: TGTGCCAGCAGCTTAAATCGATACTCCACTGAAGCTTTCTTT.

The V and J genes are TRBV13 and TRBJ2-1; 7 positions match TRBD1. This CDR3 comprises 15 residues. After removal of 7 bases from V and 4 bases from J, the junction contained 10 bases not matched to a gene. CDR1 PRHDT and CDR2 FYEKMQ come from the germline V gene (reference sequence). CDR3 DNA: TGTGCCAGCACCCTAGGACAGGCAACTTACAATGAGCAGTTCTTC. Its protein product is CASTLGQATYNEQFF.

CDR3 sequence reads: CASSPGLAGSRVDTQYF. The DNA of the CDR3 is TGTGCCAGCAGCCCGGGACTAGCGGGCTCTCGGGTAGATACGCAGTATTTT. V is TRBV3-1 (or the pseudogene TRBV3-2) and J is TRBJ2-3, with TRBD2 matching over 12 bases. J was trimmed by 5 bases and V by 4 bases; bases with no gene match: 10. The CDR3 runs to 17 residues. CDR1 is LGHDT and CDR2 is YNNKEL in the germline V gene (reference sequence).

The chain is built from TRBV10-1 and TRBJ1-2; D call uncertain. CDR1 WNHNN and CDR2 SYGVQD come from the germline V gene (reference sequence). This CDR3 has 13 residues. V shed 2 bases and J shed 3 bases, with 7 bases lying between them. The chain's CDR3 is CASSEHTDYGYTF. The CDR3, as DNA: TGCGCCAGCAGTGAGCACACAGACTATGGCTACACCTTC.

CDR3: CASSDEGTDTQYF. CDR3 DNA sequence: TGTGCCAGCAGTGACGAGGGCACAGATACGCAGTATTTT. The chain recombines TRBV2 with TRBJ2-3; D ambiguous. The length of the CDR3 is 13 residues. The V gene lost 3 bases and the J gene lost 1 base, with 5 bases spanning the gap. In germline, CDR1 is SNHLY, CDR2 FYNNEI.

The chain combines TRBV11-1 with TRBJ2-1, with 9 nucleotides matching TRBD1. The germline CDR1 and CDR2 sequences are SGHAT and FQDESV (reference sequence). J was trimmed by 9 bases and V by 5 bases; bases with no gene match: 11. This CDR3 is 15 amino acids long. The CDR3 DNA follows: TGTGCCAGCAGCCCCCCCGGACAGGGGTTTCTTGAGCAGTTCTTC. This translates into CASSPPGQGFLEQFF.

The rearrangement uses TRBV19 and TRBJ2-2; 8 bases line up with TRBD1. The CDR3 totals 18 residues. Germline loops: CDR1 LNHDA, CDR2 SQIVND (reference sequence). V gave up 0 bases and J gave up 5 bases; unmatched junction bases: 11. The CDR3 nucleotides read TGTGCCAGTAGTATAGATTTGAGGACAGGGTGGCGGACCGGGGAGCTGTTTTTT. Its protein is CASSIDLRTGWRTGELFF. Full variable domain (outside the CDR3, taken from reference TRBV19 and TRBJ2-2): DGGITQSPKYLFRKEGQNVTLSCEQNLNHDAMYWYRQDPGQGLRLIYYSQIVNDFQKGDIAEGYSVSREKKESFPLTVTSAQKNPTAFYLCASSIDLRTGWRTGELFFGEGSRLTVL.

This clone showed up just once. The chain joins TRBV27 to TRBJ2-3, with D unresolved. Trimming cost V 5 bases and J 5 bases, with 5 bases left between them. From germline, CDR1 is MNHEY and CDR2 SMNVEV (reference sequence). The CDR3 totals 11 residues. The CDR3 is CASSQLDTQYF. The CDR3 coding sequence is TGTGCCAGCAGTCAATTAGATACGCAGTATTTT.

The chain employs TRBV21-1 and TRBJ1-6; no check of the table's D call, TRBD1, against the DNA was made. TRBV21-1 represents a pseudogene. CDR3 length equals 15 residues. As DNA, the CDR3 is TGTGCCAGCAGCCACGGAGACAGGGCCCCCTCACCCCTCCACTTT. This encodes CASSHGDRAPSPLHF.

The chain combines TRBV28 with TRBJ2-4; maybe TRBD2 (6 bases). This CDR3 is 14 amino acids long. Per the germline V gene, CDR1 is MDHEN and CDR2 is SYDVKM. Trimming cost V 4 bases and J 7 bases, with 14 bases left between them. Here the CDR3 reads CASSSPGGLNIQYF. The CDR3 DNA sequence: TGTGCCAGCAGTTCCCCTGGGGGGTTGAACATTCAGTACTTC.

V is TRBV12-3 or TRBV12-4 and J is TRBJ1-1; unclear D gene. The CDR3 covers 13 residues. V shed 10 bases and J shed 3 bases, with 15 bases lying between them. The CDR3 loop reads CANREEGDTEAFF. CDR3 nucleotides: TGTGCCAACCGTGAGGAGGGAGACACTGAAGCTTTCTTT.

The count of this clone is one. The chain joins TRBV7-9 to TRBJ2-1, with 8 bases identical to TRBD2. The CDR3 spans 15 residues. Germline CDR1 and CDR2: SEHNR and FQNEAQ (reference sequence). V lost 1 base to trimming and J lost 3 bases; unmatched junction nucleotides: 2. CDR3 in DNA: TGTGCCAGCAGCTTAGTTAGCGGGGACTACAATGAGCAGTTCTTC. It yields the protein CASSLVSGDYNEQFF.

In DNA form, the CDR3 reads TGTGCCAGCAGTGCCCGCAAGCACGGGGAGCTGTTTTTT. It translates to CASSARKHGELFF. The rearrangement links TRBV6-4 to TRBJ2-2, with D unclear. Germline V lookup: CDR1 MRHNA, CDR2 SNTAGT. The CDR3 length is 13 residues. The V end lost 4 bases, the J end lost 7 bases, and 10 bases lay between the germline ends.

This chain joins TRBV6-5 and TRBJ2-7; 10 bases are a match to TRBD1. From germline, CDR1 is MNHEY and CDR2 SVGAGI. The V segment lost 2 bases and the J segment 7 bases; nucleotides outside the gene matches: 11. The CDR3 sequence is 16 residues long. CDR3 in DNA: TGTGCCAGCAGTTACGATTCTCGACAGGGGGCAAAGGAGCAGTACTTC. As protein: CASSYDSRQGAKEQYF.

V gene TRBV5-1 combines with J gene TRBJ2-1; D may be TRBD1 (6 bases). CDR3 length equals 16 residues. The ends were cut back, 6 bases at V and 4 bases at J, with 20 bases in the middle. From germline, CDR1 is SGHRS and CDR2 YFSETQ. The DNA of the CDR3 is TGCGCCAGCAACCCCGGGACATCGCAGTTTTACAATGAGCAGTTCTTC. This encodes CASNPGTSQFYNEQFF.

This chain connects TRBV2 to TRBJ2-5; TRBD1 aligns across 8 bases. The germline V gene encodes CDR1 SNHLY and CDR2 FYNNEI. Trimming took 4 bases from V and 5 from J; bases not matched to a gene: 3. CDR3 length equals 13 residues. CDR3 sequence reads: CASSGQGAETQYF. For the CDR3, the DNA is TGTGCCAGCAGTGGTCAGGGGGCGGAGACCCAGTACTTC.

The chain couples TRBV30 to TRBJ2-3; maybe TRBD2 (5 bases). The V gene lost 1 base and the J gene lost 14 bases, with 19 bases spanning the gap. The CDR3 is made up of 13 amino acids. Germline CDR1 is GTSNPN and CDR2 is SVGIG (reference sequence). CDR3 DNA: TGTGCCTGGAGTGAGCAAGAGGCGGGTCCGCGGTATTTT. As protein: CAWSEQEAGPRYF.

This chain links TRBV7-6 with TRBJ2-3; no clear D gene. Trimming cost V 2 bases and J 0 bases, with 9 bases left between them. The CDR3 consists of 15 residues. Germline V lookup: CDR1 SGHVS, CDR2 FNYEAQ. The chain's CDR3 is CASSLTKTSTDTQYF. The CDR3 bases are TGTGCCAGCAGCTTAACCAAAACTAGCACAGATACGCAGTATTTT.

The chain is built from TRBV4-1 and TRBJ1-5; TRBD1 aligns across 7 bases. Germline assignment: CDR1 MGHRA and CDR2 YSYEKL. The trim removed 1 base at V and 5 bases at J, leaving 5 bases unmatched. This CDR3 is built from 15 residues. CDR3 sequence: CASSQVRQGHQPQHF. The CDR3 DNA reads TGCGCCAGCAGCCAAGTCCGACAGGGCCATCAGCCCCAGCATTTT.

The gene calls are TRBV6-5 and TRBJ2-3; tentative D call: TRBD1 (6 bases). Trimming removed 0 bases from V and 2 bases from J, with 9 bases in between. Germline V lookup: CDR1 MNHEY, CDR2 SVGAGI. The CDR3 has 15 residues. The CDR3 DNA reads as TGTGCCAGCAGTTACTCGCGGACAGACACAGATACGCAGTATTTT. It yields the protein CASSYSRTDTDTQYF.

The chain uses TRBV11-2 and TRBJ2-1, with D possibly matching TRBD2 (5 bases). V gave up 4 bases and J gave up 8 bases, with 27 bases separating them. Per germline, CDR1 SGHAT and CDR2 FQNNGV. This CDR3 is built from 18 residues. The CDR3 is CASSYAGPKVPHLDEQFF. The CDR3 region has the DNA TGTGCCAGCAGCTATGCGGGCCCCAAGGTTCCCCATTTAGATGAGCAGTTCTTC. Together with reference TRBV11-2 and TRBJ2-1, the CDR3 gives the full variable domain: EAGVAQSPRYKIIEKRQSVAFWCNPISGHATLYWYQQILGQGPKLLIQFQNNGVVDDSQLPKDRFSAERLKGVDSTLKIQPAKLEDSAVYLCASSYAGPKVPHLDEQFFGPGTRLTVL.

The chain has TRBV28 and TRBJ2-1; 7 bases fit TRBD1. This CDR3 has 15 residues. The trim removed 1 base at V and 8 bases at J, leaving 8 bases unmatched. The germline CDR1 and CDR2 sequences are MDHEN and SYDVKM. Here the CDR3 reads CASSLSGQAVDEQFF. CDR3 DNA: TGTGCCAGCAGTTTATCCGGACAGGCAGTCGATGAGCAGTTCTTC.

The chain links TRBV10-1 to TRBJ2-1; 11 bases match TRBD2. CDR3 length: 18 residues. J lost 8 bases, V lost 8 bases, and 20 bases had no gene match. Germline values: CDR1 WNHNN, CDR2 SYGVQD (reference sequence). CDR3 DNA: TGCGCCAGCCCGACGCCAGGGCCTAGCGGGGGGCATCCCCATGAGCAGTTCTTC. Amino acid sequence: CASPTPGPSGGHPHEQFF.

The CDR3 sequence is CASRPGTGYGYTF. CDR3 bases: TGTGCCAGCCGACCAGGGACAGGGTATGGCTACACCTTC. The chain carries TRBV6-5 and TRBJ1-2; 9 bases fit TRBD1. V shed 8 bases and J 5 bases; nucleotides not matched to a gene: 6. The germline V gene has CDR1 MNHEY and CDR2 SVGAGI. This CDR3 region has 13 residues.